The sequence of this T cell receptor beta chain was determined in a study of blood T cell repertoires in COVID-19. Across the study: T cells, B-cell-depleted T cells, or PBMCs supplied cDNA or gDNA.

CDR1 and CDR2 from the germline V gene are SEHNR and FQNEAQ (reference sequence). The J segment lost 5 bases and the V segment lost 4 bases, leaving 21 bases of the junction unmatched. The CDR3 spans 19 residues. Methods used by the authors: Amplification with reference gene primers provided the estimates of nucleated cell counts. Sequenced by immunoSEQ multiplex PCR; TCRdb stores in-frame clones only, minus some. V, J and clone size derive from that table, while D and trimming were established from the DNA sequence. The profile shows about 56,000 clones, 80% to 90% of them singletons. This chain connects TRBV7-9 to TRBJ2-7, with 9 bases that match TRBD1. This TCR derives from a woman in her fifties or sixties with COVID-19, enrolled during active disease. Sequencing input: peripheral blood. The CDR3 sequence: CASSSEGGHRDRVIHEQYF. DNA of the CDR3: TGTGCCAGCAGCTCAGAAGGGGGTCACCGGGACAGGGTTATCCACGAGCAGTACTTC. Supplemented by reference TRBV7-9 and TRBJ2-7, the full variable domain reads DTGVSQNPRHKITKRGQNVTFRCDPISEHNRLYWYRQTLGQGPEFLTYFQNEAQLEKSRLLSDRFSAERPKGSFSTLEIQRTEQGDSAMYLCASSSEGGHRDRVIHEQYFGPGTRLTVT.